The 32 T cell receptor beta chains in this list originate from one sample, sequenced in a study of cytomegalovirus exposure and HLA in healthy donors. It was with 60 Vbeta and 13 Jbeta primers that the PCR ran. Some clones are missing from TCRdb's copy, which holds only in-frame ones; the method was immunoSEQ multiplex PCR. There are about 82,000 clones in the sample; over 75% occur only once, and around 15% lies in the top ten. Sequencing input: PBMCs. The receptors derive from a human donor in good health.

CDR3 loop: CASGEGMQPQHF. DNA for the CDR3: TGTGCCAGTGGGGAGGGAATGCAGCCCCAGCATTTT. J is TRBJ1-5 and V is TRBV19; D gene ambiguous. The V end was cut by 8 bases, the J end by 7 bases, with 12 bases between. From germline, CDR1 is LNHDA and CDR2 SQIVND (reference sequence). This CDR3 spans 12 amino acids.

This clone was counted once. The rearrangement links TRBV19 to TRBJ2-5; 10 nucleotides agree with TRBD2. The germline gives CDR1 LNHDA, CDR2 SQIVND (reference sequence). V lost 3 bases and J lost 4; bases outside the gene matches: 8. The CDR3 contains 16 residues. The CDR3 is CASSIGAGGLGETQYF. The CDR3 coding sequence is TGTGCCAGTAGTATTGGAGCGGGGGGGCTGGGAGAGACCCAGTACTTC.

This clone was counted between two and nine times. The chain recombines TRBV18 with TRBJ1-6; TRBD1 is a possible D gene (5 bases). Trimming removed 4 bases at V and 7 bases at J, with 11 bases between. From germline, CDR1 is KGHSH and CDR2 LQKENI. This CDR3 region has 14 residues. Here the CDR3 DNA reads TGTGCCAGCTCACGGGGGGGACGGAATTCACCCCTCCACTTT. Its protein is CASSRGGRNSPLHF.

V usage is TRBV11-2 and J usage is TRBJ1-1, with D hard to call. The germline V gene encodes CDR1 SGHAT and CDR2 FQNNGV. CDR3 length: 12 residues. Trimming removed 3 bases from V and 6 bases from J, with 8 bases in between. The CDR3 DNA is TGTGCCAGCAGCTTGGAGTGGGCTGAAGCTTTCTTT. It encodes CASSLEWAEAFF.

This clone was seen a handful of times. The rearrangement links TRBV15 to TRBJ2-5, with D possibly being TRBD1 (5 bases). The germline V gene encodes CDR1 LNHNV and CDR2 YYDKDF (reference sequence). The CDR3 runs 14 residues. Deletions cut 5 bases from V and 8 bases from J, with 18 bases between. The CDR3 bases are TGTGCCACCAGCGACGGACCGACAGAGAGCACCCAGTACTTC. Amino acids: CATSDGPTESTQYF.

The V and J genes are TRBV6-9 and TRBJ2-3; 9 bases are shared with TRBD2. Trimming took 0 bases from V and 2 from J; bases not matched to a gene: 3. This CDR3 is built from 16 residues. Germline-derived CDR1 and CDR2 are MNHGY and SVAAGI. The CDR3 nucleotides are TGTGCCAGCAGTTATTCTAGCGGGGGAGACACAGATACGCAGTATTTT. Translating it yields CASSYSSGGDTDTQYF.

The rearrangement joins TRBV10-1 to TRBJ2-1, with D perhaps TRBD1 (5 bases). V lost 5 bases and J lost 5, with 10 bases in between. This CDR3 comprises 13 residues. CDR1 WNHNN and CDR2 SYGVQD come from the germline V gene (reference sequence). The CDR3 nucleotides are TGCGCCAGCAGTTCCCCAGGGAACAATGAGCAGTTCTTC. It encodes CASSSPGNNEQFF.

This clone showed up just a few times. The V gene is TRBV5-6, the J gene TRBJ1-4; TRBD1 matches at 9 bases. The germline CDR1 and CDR2 sequences are SGHDT and YYEEEE. V lost 5 bases, J lost 8 bases, and 7 bases stayed unmatched. The CDR3 sequence is 14 residues long. The CDR3: CASRGQGIGEKLFF. The CDR3 DNA reads TGTGCCAGCAGGGGACAGGGAATAGGGGAAAAACTGTTTTTT.

The rearrangement uses TRBV25-1 and TRBJ2-3; TRBD1 aligns across 7 bases. Unmatched junction bases numbered 15, after V lost 3 bases and J lost 3 bases. Per the germline V gene, CDR1 is MGHDK and CDR2 is SYGVNS. This CDR3 spans 18 amino acids. CDR3 sequence reads: CASSEYRGGPHLTDTQYF. The CDR3 DNA reads as TGTGCCAGCAGTGAGTATAGAGGGGGCCCCCACCTTACAGATACGCAGTATTTT.

The rearrangement links TRBV10-3 to TRBJ1-6; D gene unclear. Germline CDR1 is ENHRY and CDR2 is SYGVKD. V was clipped by 4 bases and J by 6 bases, with 10 bases between them. This CDR3 is built from 14 residues. The CDR3: CAISARVGNSPLHF. For the CDR3, the DNA is TGTGCCATCAGTGCCCGGGTGGGTAATTCACCCCTCCACTTT.

V is TRBV9 and J is TRBJ1-6; D might be TRBD1 (5 bases). Trimming left V 0 bases short and J 10 bases short, with 14 bases between. CDR1 is SGDLS and CDR2 is YYNGEE in the germline V gene. The CDR3 length is 15 residues. CDR3 in amino acids: CASSVGGRPESPLHF. The CDR3 DNA sequence: TGTGCCAGCAGCGTAGGGGGCAGGCCGGAATCACCCCTCCACTTT.

CDR3 amino acids: CASSLTAGGPNGTQYF. Here the CDR3 DNA reads TGTGCCAGCAGCTTGACTGCGGGGGGGCCCAATGGTACGCAGTATTTT. This sequence joins TRBV7-7 and TRBJ2-3, with TRBD2 identical over 9 bases. Germline V gene sequence: CDR1 SSHAT, CDR2 FNYEAQ (reference sequence). V lost 3 bases, J lost 8 bases, and 12 bases stayed unmatched. The CDR3 totals 16 residues.

The chain employs TRBV6-5 and TRBJ1-2, with 7 bases that match TRBD1. Per germline, CDR1 MNHEY and CDR2 SVGAGI. The CDR3 contains 15 residues. V was pared by 2 bases and J by 7 bases, with 10 bases of the junction left unmatched. CDR3 protein: CASSYLDRVGGGYTF. CDR3 sequence (DNA): TGTGCCAGCAGTTACCTCGACAGGGTGGGCGGTGGCTACACCTTC.

The J gene is TRBJ1-1, the V gene TRBV7-9, with D tentatively TRBD1 (5 bases). There are 15 residues in the CDR3. Germline lookup yields CDR1 SEHNR and CDR2 FQNEAQ (reference sequence). The V end lost 1 base, the J end lost 0 bases, and 9 bases lay between the germline ends. CDR3 loop: CASSLGGTMNTEAFF. CDR3 sequence (DNA): TGTGCCAGCAGCTTAGGGGGCACTATGAACACTGAAGCTTTCTTT.

This clone was observed a handful of times. The rearrangement uses TRBV6-4 and TRBJ2-5; 15 bases align to TRBD2. The length of the CDR3 is 18 residues. CDR1 MRHNA and CDR2 SNTAGT come from the germline V gene. The V gene end was trimmed by 4 bases and the J gene end by 4 bases; junction bases not matched to a gene: 10. The CDR3: CASSVAGTSGGSGETQYF. The CDR3 region has the DNA TGTGCCAGCAGTGTAGCCGGGACTAGCGGGGGGTCGGGAGAGACCCAGTACTTC.

This chain links TRBV6-1 with TRBJ1-2; D ambiguous. This CDR3 spans 15 amino acids. Looked up from germline, CDR1 is MNHNS and CDR2 is SASEGT. With 2 bases removed from V and 7 bases from J, the gap between germline ends came to 17 bases. CDR3 amino acids: CASSESVGRLAGYTF. CDR3 nucleotides: TGTGCCAGCAGTGAAAGTGTAGGGAGGCTCGCTGGCTACACCTTC.

The rearrangement links TRBV5-1 to TRBJ1-1, with 12 nucleotides matching TRBD1. J gave up 6 bases and V 4 bases, and 7 bases lay outside the gene matches. CDR1 SGHRS and CDR2 YFSETQ come from the germline V gene. CDR3 length: 15 residues. CDR3 amino acids: CASSEGQGASSEAFF. The CDR3, as DNA: TGCGCCAGCAGCGAGGGACAGGGGGCATCCTCTGAAGCTTTCTTT. Looking up the rest from reference TRBV5-1 and TRBJ1-1 gives the full variable domain: KAGVTQTPRYLIKTRGQQVTLSCSPISGHRSVSWYQQTPGQGLQFLFEYFSETQRNKGNFPGRFSGRQFSNSRSEMNVSTLELGDSALYLCASSEGQGASSEAFFGQGTRLTVV.

V usage is TRBV6-1 and J usage is TRBJ2-3, with D unclear. Germline V gene data show CDR1 as MNHNS and CDR2 as SASEGT. The CDR3 runs 12 residues. Trimming shortened V by 2 bases and J by 11 bases, and 11 bases separated the two germline ends. The CDR3 region is CASSELLNRQYF. CDR3 in DNA: TGTGCCAGCAGTGAATTACTCAACAGGCAGTATTTT.

The chain couples TRBV5-6 to TRBJ2-4; 7 bases fit TRBD2. The CDR3 has 17 residues. CDR1 SGHDT and CDR2 YYEEEE come from the germline V gene. V trimming: 5 bases; J trimming: 0 bases; junction bases outside the gene matches: 11. The CDR3 DNA reads TGTGCCAGCAGACCTAGCCCCCGGGGGGTAGCCAAAAACATTCAGTACTTC. It specifies CASRPSPRGVAKNIQYF.

V and J are TRBV30 and TRBJ1-1, with TRBD1 as a possible D gene (6 bases). Trimming pared 0 bases from V and 5 bases from J, leaving 10 bases between. Germline V lookup: CDR1 GTSNPN, CDR2 SVGIG (reference sequence). The CDR3 is 13 residues long. The DNA of the CDR3 is TGTGCCTGGAGTGTACAGGGATGGACTGAAGCTTTCTTT. This codes for CAWSVQGWTEAFF.

The CDR3 loop reads CASSQDRNTEAFF. CDR3 DNA sequence: TGTGCCAGCAGCCAAGACAGGAACACTGAAGCTTTCTTT. V usage is TRBV14 and J usage is TRBJ1-1; unclear D gene. The CDR3 runs 13 residues. Germline V lookup: CDR1 SGHDN, CDR2 FVKESK. V shed 0 bases and J shed 1 base, with 3 bases lying between them.

The table lists this clone with a few counts. V usage is TRBV2 and J usage is TRBJ1-1; D remains unclear. The CDR3 extends over 14 amino acids. V was shortened by 7 bases and J by 0 bases, with 12 bases between the two germline ends. Germline loops: CDR1 SNHLY, CDR2 FYNNEI. The CDR3 is CASKGGQLNTEAFF. The CDR3 DNA reads TGTGCCAGCAAAGGCGGGCAGTTGAACACTGAAGCTTTCTTT.

This rearrangement joins TRBV27 to TRBJ2-2; weak D call: TRBD1 (6 bases). Germline V CDR1 and CDR2: MNHEY, SMNVEV (reference sequence). Trimming left V 4 bases short and J 4 bases short, with 16 bases between. The CDR3 is 16 amino acids. The CDR3 reads CASSSFGQRTTGELFF. CDR3 DNA: TGTGCCAGCAGTTCTTTCGGACAGAGAACCACCGGGGAGCTGTTTTTT.

The chain combines TRBV10-3 with TRBJ1-5, with D uncertain. Germline lookup yields CDR1 ENHRY and CDR2 SYGVKD. The CDR3 totals 12 residues. Trimming took off 6 bases at V and 3 bases at J, with 6 bases between the two ends. CDR3 coding DNA: TGTGCCATCAGGGGCAACAATCAGCCCCAGCATTTT. Protein product: CAIRGNNQPQHF.

This chain uses TRBV6-5 with TRBJ1-1; D might be TRBD1 (5 bases). The CDR3 runs to 12 residues. Trimming left V 2 bases short and J 4 bases short, with 5 bases between. Germline CDR1 and CDR2: MNHEY and SVGAGI. This CDR3 reads CASSYGATEAFF. The CDR3 DNA sequence: TGTGCCAGCAGTTACGGGGCCACTGAAGCTTTCTTT.

A word on this clone: At one of its ends the junction is not consistent with the germline gene, which may arise from a read error. This chain joins TRBV6-1 and TRBJ2-7; the match to TRBD1 covers 11 bases. Germline V CDR1 and CDR2: MNHNS, SASEGT. CDR3 length: 16 residues. The DNA of the CDR3 is TGTGCCAGCAATGAAGGGTGGGGGACAGGGGGATACGAGCAGTACTTC. It is translated as CASNEGWGTGGYEQYF.

V and J are TRBV7-9 and TRBJ1-6, with D perhaps TRBD1 (5 bases). Between the trimmed V and J ends, which lost 0 bases and 9 bases, there was a span of 18 bases. The CDR3 spans 17 residues. Germline V CDR1 and CDR2: SEHNR, FQNEAQ (reference sequence). This CDR3 is CASSLAGMQGHRSPLHF. The DNA of the CDR3 is TGTGCCAGCAGCTTAGCGGGCATGCAGGGTCATCGTTCACCCCTCCACTTT.

The chain uses TRBV7-9 and TRBJ1-4; 7 bases fit TRBD1. The CDR3 loop spans 16 amino acids. The V gene's germline CDR1 is SEHNR and CDR2 FQNEAQ (reference sequence). Germline trimming cut 1 base from V and 4 bases from J; bases unmatched to any gene: 6. DNA for the CDR3: TGTGCCAGCAGCTTAGTCTTGGGGACAGTTAATGAAAAACTGTTTTTT. It encodes CASSLVLGTVNEKLFF.

The V call is TRBV7-2, the J call TRBJ2-2; 11 nucleotides agree with TRBD2. CDR3 length: 18 residues. Trimming removed 0 bases from V and 1 base from J; junction bases left unmatched: 4. Germline loops: CDR1 SGHTA, CDR2 FQGNSA. The CDR3 here is CASSLASGGAGNTGELFF. The CDR3 DNA is TGTGCCAGCAGCTTAGCTAGCGGGGGGGCCGGGAACACCGGGGAGCTGTTTTTT.

The chain uses TRBV12-5 and TRBJ2-5; no clear D. Germline CDR1 and CDR2: LGHNT and FRNRAP. This CDR3 has 14 amino acids. The V end lost 5 bases, the J end lost 2 bases, and 12 bases lay between the germline ends. Here the CDR3 DNA reads TGTGCTAGTGGTCCCGTCCAGCGTCAAGAGACCCAGTACTTC. Encoded protein: CASGPVQRQETQYF.

The J gene is TRBJ2-6, the V gene TRBV19; 8 bases are shared with TRBD1. V lost 5 bases, J lost 0 bases, and 6 bases stayed unmatched. Germline loops: CDR1 LNHDA, CDR2 SQIVND (reference sequence). CDR3 size: 17 residues. The CDR3 DNA follows: TGTGCCAGTAGTTCGAGGACAGGGTCCTCTGGGGCCAACGTCCTGACTTTC. It is translated as CASSSRTGSSGANVLTF. The full variable domain, rest sourced from reference TRBV19 and TRBJ2-6, is DGGITQSPKYLFRKEGQNVTLSCEQNLNHDAMYWYRQDPGQGLRLIYYSQIVNDFQKGDIAEGYSVSREKKESFPLTVTSAQKNPTAFYLCASSSRTGSSGANVLTFGAGSRLTVL.

J is TRBJ1-3 and V is TRBV6-5, with D uncertain. The CDR3 covers 13 residues. V was trimmed by 2 bases and J by 5 bases, leaving 7 bases between them. Germline values: CDR1 MNHEY, CDR2 SVGAGI. The chain's CDR3 is CASSYGSRNTIYF. The CDR3 DNA follows: TGTGCCAGCAGTTACGGCTCAAGAAACACCATATATTTT.